At least ten counts were recorded for the clone carrying this TCR beta chain. Its antigen is as yet unknown. TCRdb fed the PCR reads into MiXCR, producing one record per CDR3 protein. The sample holds over 85,000 distinct CDR3 sequences, 20% to 25% seen once. The data stem from a study of molecular identifiers for immune sequencing clone quantification. Study-wide background: Replicate RNA from approximately 20,000 or 98,000 naive CD8 T cells formed five aliquots; four were sequenced. Study-level results: For effector cells, clones above 20 RNA copies held over 98% of molecules; for naive cells, under 1%.

Sorted naive CD8 T cells, roughly 19,000 to 1,000,000, were sequenced from 10%, 30% or 50% RNA. Sorted naive CD8 T cells were those defined as CD8+CD4-CCR7+CD45RA+. The CDR3 contains 15 residues. Germline CDR1 MGHRA, CDR2 YSYEKL. V lost 1 base to trimming and J lost 0 bases; unmatched junction nucleotides: 3. The sequencing sample was made of naive CD8+ T cells from blood, with Jurkat cell RNA spiked in. Subset here: FACS-sorted CD8+CD4-CCR7+CD45RA+ naive T cells. The chain recombines TRBV4-1 with TRBJ2-7, with 7 bases aligning to TRBD2. The TCR comes from a human donor in good health. Some libraries in this study had Jurkat cell RNA spiked in. As DNA, the CDR3 is TGCGCCAGCAGCCAAGGTGCTAGCGGCTCCTACGAGCAGTACTTC. It specifies CASSQGASGSYEQYF.